Following are 7 T cell receptor beta chains from one sample sequenced in a study of cytomegalovirus exposure and HLA in healthy donors. Method: immunoSEQ multiplex PCR; TCRdb's copy keeps in-frame clones and lacks some. Among some 75,000 clones, approximately 96% were seen once, and the ten largest hold approximately 1.2%. The sample comprised PBMCs. The receptors come from a woman between 18 and 29 years old in good health and CMV-seronegative.

The rearrangement uses TRBV7-6 and TRBJ2-1, with 10 bases that match TRBD1. The germline V gene encodes CDR1 SGHVS and CDR2 FNYEAQ. V dropped 0 bases and J dropped 6; count of bases not matched to a gene: 14. The CDR3 runs to 19 residues. The CDR3 is CASSLAPQVGDRGLNEQFF. For the CDR3, the DNA is TGTGCCAGCAGCTTAGCCCCCCAAGTTGGGGACAGGGGCCTCAATGAGCAGTTCTTC.

This clone was detected once. The rearrangement uses TRBV7-4 and TRBJ1-6; D possibly corresponds to TRBD1 (5 bases). The CDR3 runs to 22 residues. V dropped 3 bases and J dropped 4 bases, with 31 bases sitting between them. The germline gives CDR1 SGHVT, CDR2 SQSDAQ. CDR3 sequence reads: CASSLAGGELSGSCPYNSPLHF. CDR3 DNA sequence: TGTGCCAGCAGCTTGGCGGGGGGTGAGTTGTCGGGCAGTTGTCCGTATAATTCACCCCTCCACTTT. The variable domain in full, with the rest retrieved from reference TRBV7-4 and TRBJ1-6, is GAGVSQSPRYKVAKRGRDVALRCDSISGHVTLYWYRQTLGQGSEVLTYSQSDAQRDKSGRPSGRFSAERPERSVSTLKIQRTEQGDSAVYLCASSLAGGELSGSCPYNSPLHFGNGTRLTVT.

This clone appeared once. The chain combines TRBV4-1 with TRBJ1-2; TRBD1 agrees at 7 bases. This CDR3 has 16 amino acids. Germline values: CDR1 MGHRA, CDR2 YSYEKL. V lost 4 bases to trimming and J lost 4 bases; unmatched junction nucleotides: 12. The CDR3 DNA follows: TGCGCCAGCAGCCTAGAAAGACAGGGCGAGGCCTATGGCTACACCTTC. It specifies CASSLERQGEAYGYTF.

The rearrangement joins TRBV10-3 to TRBJ1-2; no firm D call. The CDR3 covers 12 residues. V lost 9 bases and J 4 bases, leaving 12 bases between the germline ends. Germline-derived CDR1 and CDR2 are ENHRY and SYGVKD. CDR3 bases: TGTGCCATGGCGACATCCTTCTATGGCTACACCTTC. It codes for CAMATSFYGYTF.

This chain uses TRBV30 with TRBJ2-5, with D maybe TRBD2 (7 bases). Trimming took off 0 bases at V and 5 bases at J, with 16 bases between the two ends. Germline CDR1 and CDR2: GTSNPN and SVGIG (reference sequence). This CDR3 region has 15 residues. The CDR3 bases are TGTGCCTGGAGTGTACTTGCGGGGAGGGGGGAGACCCAGTACTTC. This gives the protein CAWSVLAGRGETQYF.

The rearrangement links TRBV28 to TRBJ2-2, with D perhaps TRBD1 (5 bases). Trimming took 0 bases from V and 0 from J, leaving 8 bases between them. The CDR3 covers 16 residues. Per the germline V gene, CDR1 is MDHEN and CDR2 is SYDVKM. The CDR3 region is CASSLWGRSNTGELFF. The CDR3 DNA is TGTGCCAGCAGTTTATGGGGGCGTTCGAACACCGGGGAGCTGTTTTTT.

The rearrangement links TRBV6-1 to TRBJ2-5, with 13 bases fitting TRBD2. CDR1 is MNHNS, CDR2 SASEGT, per germline. This CDR3 has 15 residues. Trimming at V came to 4 bases and at J to 11 bases, leaving 10 bases not matched to a gene. The CDR3 nucleotides read TGTGCCAGCAGTGTAACCGGACTAGCGGGAGAGTCGCAGTACTTC. It translates to CASSVTGLAGESQYF.